The clone carrying this T cell receptor beta chain showed up just a few times. Its target is unknown. CDR1 and CDR2 from the germline V gene are ENHRY and SYGVKD. The CDR3 is 14 amino acids. Losses at the gene ends were 5 bases for V and 6 bases for J; bases not matched to a gene: 8. The authors ran a second PCR of roughly 6 to 12 cycles using a sample-barcoded 5' primer and a J-beta primer mix. MiXCR, run by TCRdb on the 5' RACE reads, gives a single entry per CDR3 protein. The table lists around 990,000 distinct CDR3 sequences, less than 25% of them singletons. At least 7 million PBMCs were isolated per sample. This entry is derived from a study of blood T cells in healthy people across ages. Whole-study results and caveats: Roughly linearly, TCR beta diversity per million T cells fell as age increased.

In addition, the sample was reused for a study of T cells of mothers and their children. That source reports: Researchers put all of the extracted RNA into cDNA synthesis, using 1.5 ug per 15 ul. No clones detected were persistent microchimeric T cell clones.

Sequenced input: blood. This chain links TRBV10-3 with TRBJ2-3; TRBD1 aligns across 7 bases. This clonotype was sampled from a girl aged 2 to 10 in good health. The CDR3 DNA is TGTGCCATCAGTTCGACAGGGTCCATGGATACGCAGTATTTT. Its translation: CAISSTGSMDTQYF.